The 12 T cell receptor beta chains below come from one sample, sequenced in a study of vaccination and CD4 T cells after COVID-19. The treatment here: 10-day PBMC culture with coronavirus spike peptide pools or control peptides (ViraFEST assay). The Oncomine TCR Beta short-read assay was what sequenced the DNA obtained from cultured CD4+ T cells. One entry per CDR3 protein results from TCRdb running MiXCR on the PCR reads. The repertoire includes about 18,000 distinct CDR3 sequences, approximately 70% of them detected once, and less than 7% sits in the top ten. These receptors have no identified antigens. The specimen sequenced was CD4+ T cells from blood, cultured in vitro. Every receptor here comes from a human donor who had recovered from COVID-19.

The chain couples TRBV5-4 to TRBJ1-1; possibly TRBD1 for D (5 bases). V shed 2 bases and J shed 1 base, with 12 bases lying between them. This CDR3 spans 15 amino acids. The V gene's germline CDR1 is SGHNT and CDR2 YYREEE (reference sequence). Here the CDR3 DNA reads TGTGCCAGCAGCTTTGTTACGGGGGGGAACACTGAAGCTTTCTTT. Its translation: CASSFVTGGNTEAFF.

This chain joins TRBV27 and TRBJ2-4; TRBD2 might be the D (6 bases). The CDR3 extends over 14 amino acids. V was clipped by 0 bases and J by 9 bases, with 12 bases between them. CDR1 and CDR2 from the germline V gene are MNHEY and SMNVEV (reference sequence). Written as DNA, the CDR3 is TGTGCCAGCAGTTTATCCCCGCGGGGAAGCATTCAGTACTTC. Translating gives CASSLSPRGSIQYF.

The CDR3 DNA sequence: TGTGCCAGCAGGCGACAGGGCCTAAGGCAGCCCCAGCATTTT. It is translated as CASRRQGLRQPQHF. This chain joins TRBV6-1 and TRBJ1-5, with 7 bases identical to TRBD1. Germline assignment: CDR1 MNHNS and CDR2 SASEGT. There are 14 residues in the CDR3. J lost 7 bases, V lost 6 bases, and 9 bases had no gene match.

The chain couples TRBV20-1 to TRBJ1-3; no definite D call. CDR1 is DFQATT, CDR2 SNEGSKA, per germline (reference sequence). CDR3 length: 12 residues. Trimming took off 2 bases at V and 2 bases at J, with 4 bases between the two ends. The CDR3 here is CSARRPGNTIYF. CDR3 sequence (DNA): TGCAGTGCTAGACGTCCTGGAAACACCATATATTTT.

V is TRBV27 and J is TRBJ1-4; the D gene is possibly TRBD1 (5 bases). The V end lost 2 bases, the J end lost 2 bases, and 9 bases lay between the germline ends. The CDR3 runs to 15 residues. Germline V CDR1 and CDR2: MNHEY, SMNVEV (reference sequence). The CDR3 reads CASSLRGLTNEKLFF. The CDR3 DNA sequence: TGTGCCAGCAGTTTACGGGGGTTGACTAATGAAAAACTGTTTTTT.

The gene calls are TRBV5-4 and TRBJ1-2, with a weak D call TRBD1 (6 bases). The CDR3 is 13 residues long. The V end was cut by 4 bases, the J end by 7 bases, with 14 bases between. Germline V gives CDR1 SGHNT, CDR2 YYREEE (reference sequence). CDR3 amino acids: CASSPPGHTGYTF. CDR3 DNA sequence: TGTGCCAGCAGCCCACCGGGACATACTGGCTACACCTTC.

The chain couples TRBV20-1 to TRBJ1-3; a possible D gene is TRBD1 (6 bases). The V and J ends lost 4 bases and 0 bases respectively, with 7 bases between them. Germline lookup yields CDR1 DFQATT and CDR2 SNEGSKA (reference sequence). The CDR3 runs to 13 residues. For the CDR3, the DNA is TGCAGTGCTACGGACAGCTCTGGAAACACCATATATTTT. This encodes CSATDSSGNTIYF.

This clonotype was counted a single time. CDR3 region: CASSGGGSGRKTDTQYF. CDR3 DNA sequence: TGTGCCAGCAGTGGGGGGGGGAGCGGCCGAAAAACAGATACGCAGTATTTT. The chain joins TRBV25-1 to TRBJ2-3; 7 bases agree with TRBD2. The CDR3 totals 17 residues. Trimming cost V 4 bases and J 3 bases; bases outside gene matches: 13. CDR1 and CDR2 (germline): MGHDK, SYGVNS.

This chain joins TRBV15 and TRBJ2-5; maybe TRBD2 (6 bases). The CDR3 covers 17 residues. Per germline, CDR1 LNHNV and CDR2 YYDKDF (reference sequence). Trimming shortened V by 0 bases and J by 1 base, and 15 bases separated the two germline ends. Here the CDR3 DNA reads TGTGCCACCAGCAGAGATGATCGGGGGAGCAGCCAAGAGACCCAGTACTTC. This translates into CATSRDDRGSSQETQYF.

CDR3 coding DNA: TGTGCCAGTAGTATACAAAGGAATCAGCCCCAGCATTTT. Its translation is CASSIQRNQPQHF. V usage is TRBV19 and J usage is TRBJ1-5; D call uncertain. The CDR3 has 13 residues. The germline gives CDR1 LNHDA, CDR2 SQIVND (reference sequence). The germline V and J ends were trimmed by 2 bases and 4 bases, with 6 bases remaining between them.

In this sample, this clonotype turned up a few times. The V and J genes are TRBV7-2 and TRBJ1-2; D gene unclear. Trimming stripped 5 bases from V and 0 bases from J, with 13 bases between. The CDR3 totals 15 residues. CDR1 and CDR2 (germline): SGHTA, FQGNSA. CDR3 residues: CASSVSRTTNYGYTF. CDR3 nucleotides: TGTGCCAGCAGCGTTAGCCGGACGACTAACTATGGCTACACCTTC.

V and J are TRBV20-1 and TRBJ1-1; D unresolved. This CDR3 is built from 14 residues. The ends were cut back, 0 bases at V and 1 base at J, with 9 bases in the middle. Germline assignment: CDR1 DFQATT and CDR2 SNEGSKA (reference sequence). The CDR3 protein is CSAREGNGNTEAFF. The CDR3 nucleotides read TGCAGTGCTAGAGAGGGAAACGGGAACACTGAAGCTTTCTTT.